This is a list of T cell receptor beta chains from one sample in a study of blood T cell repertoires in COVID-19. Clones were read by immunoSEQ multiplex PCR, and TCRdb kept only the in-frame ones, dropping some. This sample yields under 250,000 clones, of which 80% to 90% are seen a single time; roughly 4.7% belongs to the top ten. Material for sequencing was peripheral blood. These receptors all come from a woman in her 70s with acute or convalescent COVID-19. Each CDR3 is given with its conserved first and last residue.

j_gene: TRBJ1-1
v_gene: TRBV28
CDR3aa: CASSFSGNLNTEAFF

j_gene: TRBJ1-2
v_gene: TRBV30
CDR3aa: CAWNRAVGQGNYGYTF

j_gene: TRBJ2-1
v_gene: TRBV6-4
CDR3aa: CASSEGIAGDEQFF

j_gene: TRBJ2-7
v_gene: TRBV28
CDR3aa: CASIRQGGGNYEQYF

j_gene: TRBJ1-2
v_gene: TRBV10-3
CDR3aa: CAISDTGQGGGYTF

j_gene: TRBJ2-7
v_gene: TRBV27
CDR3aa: CASSLIGRPGGEQYF

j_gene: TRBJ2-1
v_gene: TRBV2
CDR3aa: CASIQAPYNEQFF

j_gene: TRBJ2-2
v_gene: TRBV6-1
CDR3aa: CASRSGEDTGELFF

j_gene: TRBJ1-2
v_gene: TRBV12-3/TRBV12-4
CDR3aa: CATSDRAGYTF

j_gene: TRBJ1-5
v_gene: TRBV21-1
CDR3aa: CAIVKGLNQPQHF

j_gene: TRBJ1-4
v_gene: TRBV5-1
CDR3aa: CASSLGPGAPNEKLFF

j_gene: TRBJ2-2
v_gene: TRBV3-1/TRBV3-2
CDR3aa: CASSRITGRTGELFF

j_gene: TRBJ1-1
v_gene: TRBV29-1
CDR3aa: CSSRTGGSTEAFF

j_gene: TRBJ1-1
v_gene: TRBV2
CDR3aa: CASGIDRNTEAFF

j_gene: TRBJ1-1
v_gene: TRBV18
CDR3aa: CASSPEQGTEAFF

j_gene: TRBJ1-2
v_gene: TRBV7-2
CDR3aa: CASSSAGIWNGYTF

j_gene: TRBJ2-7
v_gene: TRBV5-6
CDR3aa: CASSFYRGENEQYF

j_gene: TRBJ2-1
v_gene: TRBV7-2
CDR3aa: CASSAHRQGRDNNEQFF

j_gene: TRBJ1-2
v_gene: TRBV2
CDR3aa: CASSEATASYGYTF

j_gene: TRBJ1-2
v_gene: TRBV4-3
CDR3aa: CASSARTEGQGANAF

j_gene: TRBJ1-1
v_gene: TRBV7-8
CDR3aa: CASSLVTGGTFF

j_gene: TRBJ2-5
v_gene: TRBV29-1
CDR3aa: CSVEGAKRTQYF

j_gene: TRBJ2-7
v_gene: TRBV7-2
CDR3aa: CASSLGQTGSEQYF

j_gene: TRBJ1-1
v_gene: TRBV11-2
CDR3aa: CASSLGAENTEAFF

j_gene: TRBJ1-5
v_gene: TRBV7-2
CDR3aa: CASSLSGYQPQHF

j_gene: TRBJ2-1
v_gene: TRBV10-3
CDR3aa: CAISEEDRDTYNEQFF

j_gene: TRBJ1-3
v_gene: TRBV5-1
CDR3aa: CASSSGTGENTIYF

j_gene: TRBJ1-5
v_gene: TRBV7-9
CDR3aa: CASSLVVPGLWNQPQHF

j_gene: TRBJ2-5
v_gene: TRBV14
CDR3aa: CASSRGLAGSETQYF

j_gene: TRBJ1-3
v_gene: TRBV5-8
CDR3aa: CASISGLGNTIYF

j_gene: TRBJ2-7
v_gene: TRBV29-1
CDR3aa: CSVVSLFGVEQYF

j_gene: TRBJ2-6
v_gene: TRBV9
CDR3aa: CASSVGVTGLSGANVLTF